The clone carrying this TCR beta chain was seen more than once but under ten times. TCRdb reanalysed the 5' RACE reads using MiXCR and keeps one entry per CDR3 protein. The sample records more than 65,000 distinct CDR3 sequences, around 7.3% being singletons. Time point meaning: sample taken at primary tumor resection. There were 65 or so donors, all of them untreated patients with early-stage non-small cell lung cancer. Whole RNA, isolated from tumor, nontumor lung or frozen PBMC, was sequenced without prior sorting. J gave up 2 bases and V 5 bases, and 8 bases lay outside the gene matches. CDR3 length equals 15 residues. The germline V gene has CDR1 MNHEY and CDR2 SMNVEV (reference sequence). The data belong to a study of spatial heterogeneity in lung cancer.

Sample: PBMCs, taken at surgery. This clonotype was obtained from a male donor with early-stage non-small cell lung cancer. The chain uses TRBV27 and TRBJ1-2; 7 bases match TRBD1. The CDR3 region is CASSQDRAPNYGYTF. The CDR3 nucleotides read TGTGCCAGCAGTCAAGACAGGGCACCCAACTATGGCTACACCTTC.